The present TCR beta chain was sequenced within a study of shared clonotypes between healthy human individuals. Turning to this clone: Its specificity is unknown.

Study results and limitations: The sole specimen, blood, was sampled, and tissue repertoires likely differ. A small donor pool kept down the genetic and exposure-history diversity that was represented. Generally, naive subsets (rather than memory subsets) showed larger estimated richness.

With 1 base clipped from V and 8 bases from J, the junction kept 17 bases outside the gene matches. Germline assignment: CDR1 LGHNA and CDR2 YNFKEQ. The CDR3 runs 18 residues. In the original workflow: ImmunoSEQ junction-only sequences lacked quality scores, so their filtering differed. Clones were read by immunoSEQ multiplex PCR, and TCRdb kept only the in-frame ones, dropping some. V and J calls and clone size come straight from that table; D and trimming were deduced from the DNA. Among approximately 2,000,000 clones listed, over 85% were seen once. Terminally differentiated effector memory CD45RA+ cells were excluded from the naive CD8 cells, which were CD45RO-negative and positively selected for CCR7.

This receptor was identified in a man between 18 and 29 years old in good health. Some clones in this sample may be carry-over from other donors' samples. J is TRBJ2-1 and V is TRBV4-2; 7 bases agree with TRBD2. The sequencing input was naive CD8+ T cells from PBMCs. The CDR3 here is CASSQVEVGEGLFDEQFF. The CDR3 DNA follows: TGTGCCAGCAGCCAAGTCGAGGTCGGGGAGGGCTTATTCGATGAGCAGTTCTTC.